This is a list of T cell receptor beta chains from one sample in a study of T cell responses to AZD1222 COVID-19 vaccine. Clones were sequenced by immunoSEQ multiplex PCR, and TCRdb holds only the in-frame ones, with some missing. The data hold some 48,000 clones, with 80% to 90% observed a single time. The sequencing here drew on peripheral blood, taken 28 days after the second AZD1222 dose. The source of these receptors is an adult who received the AZD1222 COVID-19 vaccine. Each CDR3 is given with its conserved first and last residue. D genes are given only for firm matches. Size is omitted from some rows. Given values are once, few, many or a class for expanded clones.

J | V | D | size | DNA | CDR3
TRBJ2-1 | TRBV28 | . | . | TGTGCCAGCAGCCCCCTCGGAGAGAGCTCCTACAATGAGCAGTTCTTC | CASSPLGESSYNEQFF
TRBJ2-5 | TRBV6-1 | TRBD2 | . | TGTGCCAGCAGTGAAGACGGCGGGAGGGCAGAGACCCAGTACTTC | CASSEDGGRAETQYF
TRBJ2-3 | TRBV24-1 | TRBD2 | . | TGTGCCACCAGTGATTTGCCGTGGCGGGAGGGCGGCACAGATACGCAGTATTTT | CATSDLPWREGGTDTQYF
TRBJ2-7 | TRBV2 | TRBD1 | . | TGTGCCAGCAGAGTGGACAGGGGATATTCCTACGAGCAGTACTTC | CASRVDRGYSYEQYF
TRBJ1-3 | TRBV7-2 | . | . | TGTGCCAGCAGCTCCCGCAAGAGCTCTGGAAACACCATATATTTT | CASSSRKSSGNTIYF
TRBJ2-1 | TRBV4-2 | TRBD2 | once | TGTGCCAGCAGCCAAACCGGGACTAGCGGGAGGGGAGAGCAGTTCTTC | CASSQTGTSGRGEQFF
TRBJ1-2 | TRBV19 | TRBD1 | . | TGTGCCAGTCAAACCGGGACAGGGACATTTTATGGCTACACCTTC | CASQTGTGTFYGYTF
TRBJ2-7 | TRBV15 | . | . | TGTGCCACCAGCAGAGGCGTTGGAGGCTACGAGCAGTACTTC | CATSRGVGGYEQYF
TRBJ1-3 | TRBV29-1 | TRBD1 | . | TGCAGCGTTGGACAGGGGAGCTCTGGAAACACCATATATTTT | CSVGQGSSGNTIYF
TRBJ1-5 | TRBV5-1 | TRBD1 | . | TGCGCCAGCAGCCTGGGACAGGGTAGCAATCAGCCCCAGCATTTT | CASSLGQGSNQPQHF
TRBJ2-7 | TRBV18 | TRBD1 | . | TGTGCCAGCTCAGCGGGACAGGGTTTAAACGAGCAGTACTTC | CASSAGQGLNEQYF
TRBJ2-3 | TRBV19 | TRBD2 | . | TGTGCCAGTAGGACTAGCGGGAGTGCAGATACGCAGTATTTT | CASRTSGSADTQYF
TRBJ1-2 | TRBV28 | TRBD1 | . | TGTGCCAGCAGTCTGGGACAGGGGCCCTATGGCTACACCTTC | CASSLGQGPYGYTF
TRBJ2-7 | TRBV7-2 | TRBD2 | . | TGTGCCAGCAGCTTAGGGGGTAGCGGGAGTGGCTACGAGCAGTACTTC | CASSLGGSGSGYEQYF
TRBJ2-7 | TRBV27 | . | . | TGTGCCAGCAGTAGAGCGGGCCAGGGGGAGAACGAGCAGTACTTC | CASSRAGQGENEQYF
TRBJ2-7 | TRBV5-1 | TRBD1 | . | TGCGCCAGCAGCTTGGCCGACAGGGGTGGTTCCTACGAGCAGTACTTC | CASSLADRGGSYEQYF
TRBJ1-2 | TRBV7-9 | TRBD1 | . | TGTGCCAGCAGCCCGGCGGCCGGGACAGGGGCCCCAATTTTCTATGGCTACACCTTC | CASSPAAGTGAPIFYGYTF
TRBJ2-6 | TRBV7-2 | . | . | TGTGCCAGCAGCGCAGGGTTCGGGGCCAACGTCCTGACTTTC | CASSAGFGANVLTF
TRBJ2-1 | TRBV6-2/TRBV6-3 | . | . | TGTGCCAGCAGCCCCGGACGGGTGGTCGTCGATGAGCAGTTCTTC | CASSPGRVVVDEQFF
TRBJ1-2 | TRBV7-9 | . | . | TGTGCCAGCAGCTTAGTCCCGAACGAGGGAGTTTATGGCTACACCTTC | CASSLVPNEGVYGYTF
TRBJ1-1 | TRBV7-9 | . | . | TGTGCCAGCAGCCCCCAGGGGAGAGCCACTGAAGCTTTCTTT | CASSPQGRATEAFF
TRBJ1-1 | TRBV28 | TRBD1 | . | TGTGCCAGCAGTTTATGGGGACAGGGACTATTACCTGAAGCTTTCTTT | CASSLWGQGLLPEAFF
TRBJ1-5 | TRBV4-3 | . | . | TGCGCCAGCAGCCAAGTTCGAGGGAGCAATCAGCCCCAGCATTTT | CASSQVRGSNQPQHF
TRBJ1-6 | TRBV4-1 | . | . | TGCGCCAGCAGCCAGGGAGGGGGTAGTAATTCACCCCTCCACTTT | CASSQGGGSNSPLHF
TRBJ2-1 | TRBV7-8 | . | . | TGTGCCAGCAGCTTCAGGGTTTTCAATGAGCAGTTCTTC | CASSFRVFNEQFF
TRBJ2-7 | TRBV19 | . | . | TGTGCCAGTACCCCTTCCGTGGGCAGGGCCCCTTACGAGCAGTACTTC | CASTPSVGRAPYEQYF
TRBJ2-5 | TRBV7-2 | . | . | TGTGCCAGCAGCTTAATTCCCCATGGGTCAGAGACCCAGTACTTC | CASSLIPHGSETQYF
TRBJ2-7 | TRBV5-1 | . | . | TGCGCCAGCAGCTTTAGGAGCTCCTACGAGCAGTACTTC | CASSFRSSYEQYF
TRBJ1-5 | TRBV19 | TRBD1 | once | TGTGCCAGTAGACCCGGGACAGGGAGTCAGCCCCAGCATTTT | CASRPGTGSQPQHF
TRBJ2-5 | TRBV12-5 | TRBD1 | once | TGTGCTAGTGGTTTGACACAGGGGGCGGCAGTGGAGACCCAGTACTTC | CASGLTQGAAVETQYF
TRBJ1-1 | TRBV5-4 | . | . | TGTGCCAGCAGGCCGACAGGAAGCACTGAAGCTTTCTTT | CASRPTGSTEAFF